The 8 T cell receptor beta chains in this list originate from one sample, sequenced in a study of patients and donors after allogeneic stem cell transplantation. Via MiXCR, TCRdb re-called the RT-PCR reads, giving one row per CDR3 protein. Of fewer than 250,000 distinct CDR3 sequences in the sample, roughly 14% were seen once. Material: blood, either unsorted or a sorted T cell fraction (not recorded which). The receptors stem from a human donor who was either an allogeneic HSCT recipient or a stem cell or donor lymphocyte infusion donor (not recorded which). It is not recorded whose cells these are; they may come from a transplant donor.

A few counts support this clonotype. The chain couples TRBV29-1 to TRBJ2-5, with TRBD1 matching 9 bases. The CDR3 has 15 residues. CDR1 is SQVTM and CDR2 is ANQGSEA in the germline V gene. Trimming at V came to 2 bases and at J to 1 base, leaving 5 bases not matched to a gene. Here the CDR3 DNA reads TGCAGCGTTGAACCTAGGACAGGGGCCCAAGAGACCCAGTACTTC. It translates to CSVEPRTGAQETQYF.

This clonotype was found a few times. V usage is TRBV20-1 and J usage is TRBJ1-5; 9 nucleotides line up with TRBD1. The CDR3 length is 16 residues. The J segment lost 9 bases and the V segment lost 0 bases, leaving 12 bases of the junction unmatched. Germline V lookup: CDR1 DFQATT, CDR2 SNEGSKA (reference sequence). This chain's CDR3 is CSARDMDRGPDGPQHF. The DNA for the CDR3 is TGCAGTGCTAGAGATATGGACAGGGGCCCCGACGGGCCCCAGCATTTT.

This clonotype was observed a few times. The chain joins TRBV27 to TRBJ1-2; 8 positions agree with TRBD1. Germline trimming cut 2 bases from V and 8 bases from J; bases unmatched to any gene: 10. This CDR3 is 15 amino acids long. Germline CDR1 MNHEY, CDR2 SMNVEV (reference sequence). Here the CDR3 reads CASSLGDRRIGGYTF. The CDR3 DNA reads TGTGCCAGCAGTTTAGGGGACAGGCGGATAGGGGGCTACACCTTC.

This clonotype was picked up many times. The V and J genes are TRBV3-1 and TRBJ1-6, with unresolved D. The V gene lost 3 bases and the J gene lost 6 bases, with 9 bases spanning the gap. The CDR3 totals 14 residues. The germline CDR1 and CDR2 sequences are LGHDT and YNNKEL (reference sequence). The CDR3 region has the DNA TGTGCCAGCAGCCAGTATCCCCCTAATTCACCCCTCCACTTT. As protein: CASSQYPPNSPLHF.

This clonotype was observed a handful of times. The rearrangement uses TRBV12-3 or TRBV12-4 and TRBJ2-4, with D hard to call. The CDR3 spans 15 residues. Trimming removed 4 bases from V and 0 bases from J, with 10 bases in between. In nucleotides, the CDR3 is TGTGCCAGCAGTTCTTCAATACTAGCCAAAAACATTCAGTACTTC. The encoded protein is CASSSSILAKNIQYF.

Ten or more counts support this clonotype. The V gene is TRBV6-1, the J gene TRBJ1-5; weak D call: TRBD1 (6 bases). The V end lost 6 bases, the J end lost 4 bases, and 19 bases lay between the germline ends. The germline gives CDR1 MNHNS, CDR2 SASEGT. The CDR3 has 16 residues. The CDR3 loop is CASSSSRGGRNQPQHF. DNA of the CDR3: TGTGCCAGCAGCTCCAGTAGGGGGGGCCGGAATCAGCCCCAGCATTTT.

This clonotype was seen more than once but under ten times. The chain has TRBV30 and TRBJ1-6; no definite D call. The CDR3 loop spans 13 amino acids. Germline CDR1 GTSNPN, CDR2 SVGIG (reference sequence). V lost 5 bases and J lost 6, with 11 bases in between. The CDR3 loop is CAWEKNTNSPLHF. The CDR3 DNA reads as TGTGCCTGGGAGAAGAACACTAATTCACCCCTCCACTTT.

This chain uses TRBV25-1 with TRBJ1-6; D ambiguous. V lost 3 bases and J lost 7, with 7 bases in between. Germline CDR1 MGHDK, CDR2 SYGVNS. The CDR3 length is 13 residues. The CDR3: CASSDAGNSPLHF. CDR3 sequence (DNA): TGTGCCAGCAGTGACGCCGGGAATTCACCCCTCCACTTT.